One sample yielded the 6 T cell receptor beta chains listed below, sequenced in a study of immune evolution from preneoplasia to lung adenocarcinoma. Method: immunoSEQ multiplex PCR; TCRdb's copy keeps in-frame clones and lacks some. In the table there are about 6,100 clones, roughly 85% of which are singletons. Material for sequencing was FFPE minimally invasive lung adenocarcinoma tissue. These receptors were taken from a person aged 50-75 years with lung adenocarcinoma.

The J gene is TRBJ2-1, the V gene TRBV5-1; TRBD2 might be the D (7 bases). CDR3 size: 14 residues. The germline gives CDR1 SGHRS, CDR2 YFSETQ. Deletions cut 0 bases from V and 6 bases from J, with 10 bases between. CDR3 nucleotides: TGCGCCAGCAGCTTGGACAGGGAGGGCAATGAGCAGTTCTTC. As protein: CASSLDREGNEQFF. Based on the CDR3 plus reference TRBV5-1 and TRBJ2-1, the full variable domain is KAGVTQTPRYLIKTRGQQVTLSCSPISGHRSVSWYQQTPGQGLQFLFEYFSETQRNKGNFPGRFSGRQFSNSRSEMNVSTLELGDSALYLCASSLDREGNEQFFGPGTRLTVL.

The chain is built from TRBV5-6 and TRBJ1-5; D not resolved. Germline CDR1 SGHDT, CDR2 YYEEEE. Deletions cut 0 bases from V and 3 bases from J, with 7 bases between. This CDR3 contains 14 residues. The chain's CDR3 is CASSLERDNQPQHF. The CDR3 nucleotides are TGTGCCAGCAGCTTGGAGCGGGACAATCAGCCCCAGCATTTT.

V usage is TRBV14 and J usage is TRBJ2-5; D is ambiguous. Germline V lookup: CDR1 SGHDN, CDR2 FVKESK. The CDR3 covers 15 residues. Deletions cut 0 bases from V and 5 bases from J, with 13 bases between. CDR3 nucleotides: TGTGCCAGCAGCCAAGATCGCGAAGGGCTGGAGACCCAGTACTTC. Encoded protein: CASSQDREGLETQYF.

The V call is TRBV5-4, the J call TRBJ2-5, with 10 bases fitting TRBD2. The CDR3 sequence is 16 residues long. J lost 2 bases, V lost 0 bases, and 4 bases had no gene match. The germline V gene has CDR1 SGHNT and CDR2 YYREEE (reference sequence). The CDR3 loop is CASSLGGTSAQETQYF. CDR3 nucleotide sequence: TGTGCCAGCAGCTTGGGGGGGACTAGCGCACAAGAGACCCAGTACTTC.

This clone appeared a few times. The rearrangement links TRBV10-3 to TRBJ1-2; 9 bases are shared with TRBD1. The CDR3 runs 13 residues. V was pared by 2 bases and J by 5 bases, with 0 bases of the junction left unmatched. Germline V gives CDR1 ENHRY, CDR2 SYGVKD. CDR3 loop: CAISEGQGYGYTF. In nucleotides, the CDR3 is TGTGCCATCAGTGAGGGACAGGGGTATGGCTACACCTTC.

The chain combines TRBV5-8 with TRBJ2-1; 13 bases match TRBD2. J was trimmed by 6 bases and V by 3 bases; bases with no gene match: 9. Germline CDR1 reads SGHTS; CDR2 reads YDEGEE. The CDR3 extends over 17 amino acids. CDR3 in amino acids: CASSWQAGLAGVNEQFF. The CDR3 region has the DNA TGTGCCAGCAGCTGGCAGGCAGGACTAGCGGGGGTCAATGAGCAGTTCTTC.